The clone carrying this T cell receptor (beta chain) appeared a single time. The data derive from a study of blood T cell repertoires in COVID-19. The cohort comprised adults aged 18 to 89 years residing in 24 US areas. The repertoire was sequenced with immunoSEQ multiplex PCR; TCRdb's copy has only in-frame clones and lacks some. The sample consists of around 370,000 clones, 85% to 90% of them appearing once. Sequenced material: PBMCs or T cells enriched from blood (not recorded which). This sequence was found in a woman aged 18 to 35 who had recovered from COVID-19.

Here the CDR3 reads CASPSIGRGSTQYF. The DNA of the CDR3 is TGTGCCAGCCCTTCTATAGGGAGGGGAAGTACGCAGTATTTT. The chain has TRBV27 and TRBJ2-3; 7 nucleotides agree with TRBD2. Germline CDR1 MNHEY, CDR2 SMNVEV (reference sequence). V trimming: 8 bases; J trimming: 8 bases; junction bases outside the gene matches: 13. The CDR3 is 14 amino acids.